The T cell receptor (beta chain) described here comes from a study of T cell changes during pregnancy in multiple sclerosis. This clone has only a few counts. The repertoire was sequenced with immunoSEQ multiplex PCR; TCRdb's copy has only in-frame clones and lacks some. The sample has 23,000 or so clones; approximately 86% are singletons. The sequenced sample was CD8+ T cells from peripheral blood mononuclear cells, obtained in the first trimester of pregnancy. This receptor was obtained from a female donor in good health, enrolled as a control in a pregnancy study.

The CDR3 region is CASSLFSRTEAFF. The CDR3 DNA reads as TGTGCCAGCAGCTTATTTTCCCGGACAGAAGCTTTCTTT. This chain joins TRBV11-2 and TRBJ1-1; D is possibly TRBD1 (5 bases). CDR3 length: 13 residues. Per germline, CDR1 SGHAT and CDR2 FQNNGV. V lost 2 bases and J 8 bases, leaving 12 bases between the germline ends.